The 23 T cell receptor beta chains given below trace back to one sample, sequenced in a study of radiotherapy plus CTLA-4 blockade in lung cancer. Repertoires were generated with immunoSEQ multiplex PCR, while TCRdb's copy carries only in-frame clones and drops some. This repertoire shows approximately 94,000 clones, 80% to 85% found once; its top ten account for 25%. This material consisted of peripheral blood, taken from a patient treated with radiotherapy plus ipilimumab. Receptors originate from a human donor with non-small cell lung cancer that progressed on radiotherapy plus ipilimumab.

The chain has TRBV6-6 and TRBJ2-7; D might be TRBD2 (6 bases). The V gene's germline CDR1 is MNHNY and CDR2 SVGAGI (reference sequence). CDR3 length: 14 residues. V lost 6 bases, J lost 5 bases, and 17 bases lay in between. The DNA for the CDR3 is TGTGCCAGCAGGATGGGGGGAGGAAAGAACGAGCAGTACTTC. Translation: CASRMGGGKNEQYF.

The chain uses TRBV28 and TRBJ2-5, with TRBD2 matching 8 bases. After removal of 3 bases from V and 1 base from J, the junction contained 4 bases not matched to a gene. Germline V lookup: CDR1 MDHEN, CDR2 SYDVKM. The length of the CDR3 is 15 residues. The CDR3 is CASSLVAGPQETQYF. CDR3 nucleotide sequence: TGTGCCAGCAGTTTGGTAGCGGGACCCCAAGAGACCCAGTACTTC.

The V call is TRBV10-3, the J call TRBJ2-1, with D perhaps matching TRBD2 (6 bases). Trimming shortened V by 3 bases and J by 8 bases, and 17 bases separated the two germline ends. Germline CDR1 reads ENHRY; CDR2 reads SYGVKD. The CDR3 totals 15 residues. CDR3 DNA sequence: TGTGCCATCAGTGATCCGGGACTCCCTACGGATGAGCAGTTCTTC. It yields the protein CAISDPGLPTDEQFF.

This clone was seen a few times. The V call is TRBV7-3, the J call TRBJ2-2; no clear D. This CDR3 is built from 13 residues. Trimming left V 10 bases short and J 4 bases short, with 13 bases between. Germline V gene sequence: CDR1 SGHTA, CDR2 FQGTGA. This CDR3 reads CATSPAVTGELFF. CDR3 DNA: TGTGCCACCTCCCCGGCCGTCACCGGGGAGCTGTTTTTT.

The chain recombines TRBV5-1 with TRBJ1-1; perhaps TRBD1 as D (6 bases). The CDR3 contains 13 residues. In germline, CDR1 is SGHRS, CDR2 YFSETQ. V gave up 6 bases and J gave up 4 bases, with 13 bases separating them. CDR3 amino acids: CASTNEGGTEAFF. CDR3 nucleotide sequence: TGCGCCAGCACCAATGAAGGGGGCACTGAAGCTTTCTTT.

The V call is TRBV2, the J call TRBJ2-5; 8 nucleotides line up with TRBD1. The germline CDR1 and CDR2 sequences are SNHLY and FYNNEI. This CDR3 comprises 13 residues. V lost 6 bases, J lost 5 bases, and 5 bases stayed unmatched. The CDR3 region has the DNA TGTGCCAGCAGGGACAGGGTTGGGGAGACCCAGTACTTC. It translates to CASRDRVGETQYF.

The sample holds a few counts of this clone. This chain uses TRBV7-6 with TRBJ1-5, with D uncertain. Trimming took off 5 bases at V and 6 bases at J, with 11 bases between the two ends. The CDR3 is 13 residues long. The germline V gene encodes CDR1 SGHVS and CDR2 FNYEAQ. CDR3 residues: CASSPLAGQPQHF. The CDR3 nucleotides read TGTGCCAGCAGCCCATTGGCGGGTCAGCCCCAGCATTTT.

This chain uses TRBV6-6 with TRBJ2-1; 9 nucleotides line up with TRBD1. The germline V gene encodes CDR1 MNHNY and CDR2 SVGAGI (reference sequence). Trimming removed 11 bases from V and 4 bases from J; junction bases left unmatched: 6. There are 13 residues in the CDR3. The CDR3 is CAANRGLYNEQFF. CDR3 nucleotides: TGTGCCGCCAACAGGGGGCTATACAATGAGCAGTTCTTC.

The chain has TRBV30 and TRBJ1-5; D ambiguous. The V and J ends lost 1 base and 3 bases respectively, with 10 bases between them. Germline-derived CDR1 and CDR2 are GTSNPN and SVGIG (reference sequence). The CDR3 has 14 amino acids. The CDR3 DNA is TGTGCCTGGAGTGGGAGCAGGTCCAATCAGCCCCAGCATTTT. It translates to CAWSGSRSNQPQHF. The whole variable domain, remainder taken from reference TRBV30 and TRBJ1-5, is SQTIHQWPATLVQPVGSPLSLECTVEGTSNPNLYWYRQAAGRGLQLLFYSVGIGQISSEVPQNLSASRPQDRQFILSSKKLLLSDSGFYLCAWSGSRSNQPQHFGDGTRLSIL.

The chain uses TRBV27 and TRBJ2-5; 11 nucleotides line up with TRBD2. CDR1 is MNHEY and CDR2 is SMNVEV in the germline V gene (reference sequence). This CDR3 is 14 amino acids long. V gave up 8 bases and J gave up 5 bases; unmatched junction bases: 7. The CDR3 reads CASVLAGAGETQYF. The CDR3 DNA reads TGTGCCAGCGTACTAGCGGGAGCCGGGGAGACCCAGTACTTC.

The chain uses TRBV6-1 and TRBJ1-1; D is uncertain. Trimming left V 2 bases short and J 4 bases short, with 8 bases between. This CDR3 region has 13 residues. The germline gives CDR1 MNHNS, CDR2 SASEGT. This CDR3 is CASSEMRGTEAFF. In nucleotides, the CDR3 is TGTGCCAGCAGTGAAATGAGAGGCACTGAAGCTTTCTTT.

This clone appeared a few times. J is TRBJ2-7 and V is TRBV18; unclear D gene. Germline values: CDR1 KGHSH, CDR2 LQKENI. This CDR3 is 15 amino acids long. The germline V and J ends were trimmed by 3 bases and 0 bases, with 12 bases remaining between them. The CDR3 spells CASSPRQMSSYEQYF. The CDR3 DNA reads TGTGCCAGCTCACCTCGGCAGATGAGCTCCTACGAGCAGTACTTC.

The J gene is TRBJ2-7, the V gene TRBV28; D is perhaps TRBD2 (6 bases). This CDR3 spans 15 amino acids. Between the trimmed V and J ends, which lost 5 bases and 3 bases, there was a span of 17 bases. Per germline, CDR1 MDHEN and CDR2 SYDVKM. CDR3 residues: CASSPQTGSSYEQYF. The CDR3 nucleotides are TGTGCCAGCAGTCCGCAGACCGGGAGTAGCTACGAGCAGTACTTC. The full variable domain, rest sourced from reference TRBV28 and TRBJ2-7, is DVKVTQSSRYLVKRTGEKVFLECVQDMDHENMFWYRQDPGLGLRLIYFSYDVKMKEKGDIPEGYSVSREKKERFSLILESASTNQTSMYLCASSPQTGSSYEQYFGPGTRLTVT.

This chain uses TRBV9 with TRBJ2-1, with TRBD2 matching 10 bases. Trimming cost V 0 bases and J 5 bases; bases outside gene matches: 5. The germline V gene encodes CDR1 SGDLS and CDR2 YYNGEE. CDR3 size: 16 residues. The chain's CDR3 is CASSVASGSFDNEQFF. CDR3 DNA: TGTGCCAGCAGCGTAGCTAGCGGGAGTTTTGACAATGAGCAGTTCTTC.

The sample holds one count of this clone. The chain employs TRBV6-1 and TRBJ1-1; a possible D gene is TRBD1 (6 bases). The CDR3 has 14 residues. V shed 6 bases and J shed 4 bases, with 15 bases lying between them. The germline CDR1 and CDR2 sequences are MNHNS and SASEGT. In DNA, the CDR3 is TGTGCCAGCAGCCTACAGGGATCAGGCACTGAAGCTTTCTTT. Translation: CASSLQGSGTEAFF.

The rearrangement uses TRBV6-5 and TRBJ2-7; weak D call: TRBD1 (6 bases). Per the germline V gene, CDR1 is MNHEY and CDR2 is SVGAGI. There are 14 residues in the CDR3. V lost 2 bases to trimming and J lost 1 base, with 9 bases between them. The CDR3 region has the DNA TGTGCCAGCAGTTACGACAGGTGGTCCTACGAGCAGTACTTC. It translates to CASSYDRWSYEQYF.

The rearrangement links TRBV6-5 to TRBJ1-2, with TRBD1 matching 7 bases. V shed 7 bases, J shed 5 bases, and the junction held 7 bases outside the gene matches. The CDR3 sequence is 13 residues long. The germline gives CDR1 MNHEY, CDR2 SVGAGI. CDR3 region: CASTRQGDYGYTF. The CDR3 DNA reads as TGTGCCAGCACCCGACAGGGCGATTATGGCTACACCTTC.

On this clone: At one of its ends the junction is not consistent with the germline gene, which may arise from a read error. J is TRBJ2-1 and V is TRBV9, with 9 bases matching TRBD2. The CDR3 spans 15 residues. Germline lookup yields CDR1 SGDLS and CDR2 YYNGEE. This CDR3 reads CAGSVGGSGSDEQFF. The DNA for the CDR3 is TGTGCCGGCAGCGTAGGGGGTAGCGGGAGTGATGAGCAGTTCTTC.

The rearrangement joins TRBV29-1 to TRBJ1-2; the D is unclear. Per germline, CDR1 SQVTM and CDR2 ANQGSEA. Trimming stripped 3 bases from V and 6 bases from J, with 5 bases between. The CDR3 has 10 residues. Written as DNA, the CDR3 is TGCAGCGTTGATTCCGATGGCTACACCTTC. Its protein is CSVDSDGYTF. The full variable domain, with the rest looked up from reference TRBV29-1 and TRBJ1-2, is SAVISQKPSRDICQRGTSLTIQCQVDSQVTMMFWYRQQPGQSLTLIATANQGSEATYESGFVIDKFPISRPNLTFSTLTVSNMSPEDSSIYLCSVDSDGYTFGSGTRLTVV.

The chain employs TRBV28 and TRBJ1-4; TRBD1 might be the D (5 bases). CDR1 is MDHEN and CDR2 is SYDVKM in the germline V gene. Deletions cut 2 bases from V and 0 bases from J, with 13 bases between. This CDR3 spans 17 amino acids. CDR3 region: CASSLRGRGATNEKLFF. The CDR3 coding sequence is TGTGCCAGCAGTTTACGGGGACGCGGAGCAACTAATGAAAAACTGTTTTTT.

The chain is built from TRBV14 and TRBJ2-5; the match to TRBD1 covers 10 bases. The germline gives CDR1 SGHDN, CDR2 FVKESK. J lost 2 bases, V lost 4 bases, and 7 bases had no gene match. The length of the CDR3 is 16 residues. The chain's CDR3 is CASSPWDRGTQETQYF. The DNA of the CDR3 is TGTGCCAGCAGCCCTTGGGACAGGGGAACACAAGAGACCCAGTACTTC.

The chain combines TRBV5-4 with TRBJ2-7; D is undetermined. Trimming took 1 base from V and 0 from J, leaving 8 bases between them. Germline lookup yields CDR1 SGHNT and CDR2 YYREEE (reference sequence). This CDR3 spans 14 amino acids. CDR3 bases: TGTGCCAGCAGCTTGAAGAGTGTCTCCTACGAGCAGTACTTC. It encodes CASSLKSVSYEQYF.

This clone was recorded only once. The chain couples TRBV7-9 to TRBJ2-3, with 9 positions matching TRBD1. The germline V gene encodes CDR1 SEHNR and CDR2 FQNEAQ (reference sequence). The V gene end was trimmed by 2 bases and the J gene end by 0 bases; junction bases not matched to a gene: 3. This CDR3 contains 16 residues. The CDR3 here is CASSLSGQGSTDTQYF. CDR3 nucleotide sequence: TGTGCCAGCAGCTTATCGGGACAGGGTAGCACAGATACGCAGTATTTT. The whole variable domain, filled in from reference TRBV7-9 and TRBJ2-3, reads DTGVSQNPRHKITKRGQNVTFRCDPISEHNRLYWYRQTLGQGPEFLTYFQNEAQLEKSRLLSDRFSAERPKGSFSTLEIQRTEQGDSAMYLCASSLSGQGSTDTQYFGPGTRLTVL.